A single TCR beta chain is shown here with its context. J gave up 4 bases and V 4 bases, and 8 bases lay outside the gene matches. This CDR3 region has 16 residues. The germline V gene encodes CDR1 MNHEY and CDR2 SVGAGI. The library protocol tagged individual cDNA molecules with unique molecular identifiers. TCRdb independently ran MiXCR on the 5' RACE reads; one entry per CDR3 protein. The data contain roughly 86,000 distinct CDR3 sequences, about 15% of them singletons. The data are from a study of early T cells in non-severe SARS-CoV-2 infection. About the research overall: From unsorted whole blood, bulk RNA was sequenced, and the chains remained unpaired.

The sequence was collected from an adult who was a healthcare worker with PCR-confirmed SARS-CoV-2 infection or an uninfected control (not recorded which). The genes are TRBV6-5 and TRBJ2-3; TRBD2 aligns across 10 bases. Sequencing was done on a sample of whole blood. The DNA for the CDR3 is TGTGCCAGCAGTTCCGAGATAGCGGGGGGCCCAGATACGCAGTATTTT. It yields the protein CASSSEIAGGPDTQYF.